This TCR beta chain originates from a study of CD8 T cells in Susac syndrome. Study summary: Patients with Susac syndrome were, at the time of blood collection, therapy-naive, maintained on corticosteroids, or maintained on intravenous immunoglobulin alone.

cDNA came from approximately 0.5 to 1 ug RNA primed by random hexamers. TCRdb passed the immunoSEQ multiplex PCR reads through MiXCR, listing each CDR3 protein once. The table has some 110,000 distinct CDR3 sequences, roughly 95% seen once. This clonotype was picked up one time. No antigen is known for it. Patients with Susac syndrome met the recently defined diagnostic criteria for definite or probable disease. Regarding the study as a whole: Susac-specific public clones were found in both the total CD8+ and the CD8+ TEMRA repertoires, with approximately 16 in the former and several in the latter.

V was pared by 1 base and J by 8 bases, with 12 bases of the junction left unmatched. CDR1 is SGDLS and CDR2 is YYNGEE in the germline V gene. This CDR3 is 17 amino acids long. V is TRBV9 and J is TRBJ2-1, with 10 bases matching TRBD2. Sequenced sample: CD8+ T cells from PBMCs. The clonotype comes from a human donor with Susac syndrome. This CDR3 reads CASSVPIAGGHRDEQFF. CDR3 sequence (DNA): TGTGCCAGCAGCGTACCGATAGCGGGGGGCCATAGGGATGAGCAGTTCTTC.